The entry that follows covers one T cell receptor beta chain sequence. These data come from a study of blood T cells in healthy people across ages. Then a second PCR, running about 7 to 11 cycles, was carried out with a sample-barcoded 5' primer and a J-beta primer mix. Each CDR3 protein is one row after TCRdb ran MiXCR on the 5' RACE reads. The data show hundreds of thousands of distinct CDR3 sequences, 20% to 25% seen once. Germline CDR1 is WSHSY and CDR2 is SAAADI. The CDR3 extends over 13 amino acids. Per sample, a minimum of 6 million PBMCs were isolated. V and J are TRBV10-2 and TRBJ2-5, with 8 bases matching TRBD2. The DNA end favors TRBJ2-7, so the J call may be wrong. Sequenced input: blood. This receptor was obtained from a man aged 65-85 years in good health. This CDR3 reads CASRAGVSYEQYF. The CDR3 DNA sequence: TGCGCCAGCAGAGCGGGAGTATCCTACGAGCAGTACTTC.